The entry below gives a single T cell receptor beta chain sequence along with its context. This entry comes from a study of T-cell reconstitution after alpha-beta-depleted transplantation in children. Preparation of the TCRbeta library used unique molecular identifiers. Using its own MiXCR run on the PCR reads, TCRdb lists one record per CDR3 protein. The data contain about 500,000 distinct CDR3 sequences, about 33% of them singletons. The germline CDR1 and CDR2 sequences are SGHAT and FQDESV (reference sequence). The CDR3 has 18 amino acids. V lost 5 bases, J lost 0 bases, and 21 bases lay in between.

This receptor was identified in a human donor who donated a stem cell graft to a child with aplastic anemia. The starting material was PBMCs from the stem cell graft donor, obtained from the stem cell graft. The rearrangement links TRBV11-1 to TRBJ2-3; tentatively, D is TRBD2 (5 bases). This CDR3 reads CASSRSLEGFLSTDTQYF. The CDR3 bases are TGTGCCAGCAGCCGAAGCCTAGAGGGATTTCTAAGCACAGATACGCAGTATTTT.